The rows below give T cell receptor beta chains drawn from one sample of a study of blood T cell repertoires in COVID-19. The table came from immunoSEQ multiplex PCR; TCRdb's copy has only in-frame clones and leaves some out. The sample yields about 150,000 clones, roughly four fifths seen once. Sequenced: peripheral blood. Receptor source: an elderly woman with acute or convalescent COVID-19. The CDR3 runs from the conserved cysteine through the conserved F or W. The D gene is left open where the match is weak. Rows give clone size only sometimes, using once, few, many, or a class for an expanded clone.

CDR3 | DNA | V | size | J | D
CASSLDPGGVSNEQFF | TGTGCCAGCAGCCTCGATCCAGGGGGCGTGAGCAATGAGCAGTTCTTC | TRBV9 | - | TRBJ2-1 | TRBD1
CASSYSGVRHEKLFF | TGTGCCAGCAGTTATTCAGGGGTACGACATGAAAAACTGTTTTTT | TRBV6-2/TRBV6-3 | - | TRBJ1-4 | -
CASSPGQGYGYTF | TGTGCCAGCAGCCCGGGACAGGGCTATGGCTACACCTTC | TRBV7-9 | - | TRBJ1-2 | TRBD1
CASSLENRGRRGPQHF | TGTGCCAGCAGCTTAGAGAACAGGGGGCGACGTGGACCCCAGCATTTT | TRBV7-8 | - | TRBJ1-5 | TRBD1
CASSEPAGGRYEQYF | TGCGCCAGCAGTGAACCAGCGGGCGGGAGGTACGAGCAGTACTTC | TRBV10-2 | few | TRBJ2-7 | TRBD2
CASSQDWTGGRGYTF | TGTGCCAGCAGCCAAGACTGGACAGGGGGCCGTGGCTACACCTTC | TRBV4-2 | - | TRBJ1-2 | TRBD1
CATSDRTGSDTIYF | TGTGCCACCAGTGATAGGACAGGGTCGGACACCATATATTTT | TRBV24-1 | few | TRBJ1-3 | TRBD1
CATSRDKRGQYF | TGTGCCACCAGCAGAGATAAACGAGGCCAGTACTTC | TRBV15 | - | TRBJ2-5 | -
CASSLVGWGGAYEQYF | TGTGCCAGCAGTTTAGTTGGCTGGGGGGGGGCCTACGAGCAGTACTTC | TRBV6-5 | - | TRBJ2-7 | TRBD2
CASSNPGGIGSGHRGAVF | TGTGCCAGCAGCAACCCTGGCGGGATCGGATCAGGGCATCGGGGAGCTGTTTTT | TRBV21-1 | - | TRBJ2-2 | -
CASSYDEAGAFF | TGTGCCAGCAGTTACGATGAGGCTGGGGCTTTCTTT | TRBV6-5 | - | TRBJ1-1 | -
CASCGSLNQPQHF | TGTGCCAGCTGCGGGTCGCTCAATCAGCCCCAGCATTTT | TRBV19 | - | TRBJ1-5 | -
CASSLDLGGLGFNEQFF | TGTGCCAGCAGCTTAGATCTTGGGGGGTTGGGGTTCAATGAGCAGTTCTTC | TRBV11-2 | - | TRBJ2-1 | -
CASSMHGGQVYQPQHF | TGTGCCAGTAGTATGCACGGGGGACAGGTTTATCAGCCCCAGCATTTT | TRBV19 | - | TRBJ1-5 | TRBD1
CASSIGRGAGGYYEQYF | TGTGCCAGTAGTATTGGTAGGGGTGCAGGGGGATACTACGAGCAGTACTTC | TRBV19 | - | TRBJ2-7 | TRBD1
CASAVGGVNTEAFF | TGTGCCAGCGCGGTCGGGGGGGTGAACACTGAAGCTTTCTTT | TRBV6-5 | - | TRBJ1-1 | -
CASSQSLTGASNSGNTIYF | TGTGCCAGCAGCCAATCTTTGACAGGGGCTTCAAACTCTGGAAACACCATATATTTT | TRBV3-1/TRBV3-2 | - | TRBJ1-3 | TRBD1
CASSLVRSSTGELFF | TGTGCCAGCAGCCTAGTAAGGTCCTCCACCGGGGAGCTGTTTTTT | TRBV27 | once | TRBJ2-2 | -
CASDNLGDTQYF | TGTGCCAGTGACAACCTGGGAGATACGCAGTATTTT | TRBV11-2 | - | TRBJ2-3 | -
CASSRDGGTAGELFF | TGTGCCAGCAGCCGTGACGGGGGGACCGCCGGGGAGCTGTTTTTT | TRBV7-3 | - | TRBJ2-2 | TRBD2
CASSSSRQGKQYF | TGTGCCAGCAGCTCCTCCCGACAGGGGAAGCAGTACTTC | TRBV7-2 | - | TRBJ2-7 | TRBD1
CASTGVDEQYF | TGTGCCAGCACAGGGGTTGACGAGCAGTACTTC | TRBV6-5 | - | TRBJ2-7 | -
CASSFDLRANVLTF | TGTGCCAGCAGCTTCGATCTACGGGCCAACGTCCTGACTTTC | TRBV11-2 | - | TRBJ2-6 | -
CSATGYGGYTF | TGCAGTGCTACAGGGTACGGAGGCTACACCTTC | TRBV20-1 | - | TRBJ1-2 | -
CAWSGTNGTGTSGALLTYEQYF | TGTGCCTGGAGTGGGACAAATGGGACTGGGACTAGCGGGGCCCTTCTGACTTACGAGCAGTACTTC | TRBV30 | - | TRBJ2-7 | TRBD2
CASSQGGTSNSYGYTF | TGCGCCAGCAGCCAAGGAGGGACTTCCAACTCCTATGGCTACACCTTC | TRBV4-1 | - | TRBJ1-2 | -
CASLTGGQPQHF | TGTGCCAGCCTCACAGGGGGTCAGCCCCAGCATTTT | TRBV6-5 | once | TRBJ1-5 | TRBD1
CASSFRGDRTEAFF | TGTGCCAGCAGTTTCAGGGGAGACCGGACTGAAGCTTTCTTT | TRBV27 | - | TRBJ1-1 | -
CASSSFGGAYNEQFF | TGCGCCAGCAGCTCCTTTGGGGGGGCTTACAATGAGCAGTTCTTC | TRBV4-3 | - | TRBJ2-1 | -
CASSQDSNEKLFF | TGCGCCAGCAGCCAAGACAGTAATGAAAAACTGTTTTTT | TRBV5-1 | - | TRBJ1-4 | -
CASSRTGPGNTIYF | TGTGCCAGCAGTCGGACAGGGCCTGGAAACACCATATATTTT | TRBV6-5 | - | TRBJ1-3 | TRBD1
CASSDAQGSTSPLHF | TGCGCCAGCAGCGATGCCCAGGGTAGCACTTCACCCCTCCACTTT | TRBV4-1 | - | TRBJ1-6 | -
CASSSEGGRVGYTF | TGTGCCAGCAGCTCGGAGGGCGGCCGCGTGGGCTACACCTTC | TRBV7-3 | - | TRBJ1-2 | -
CSVGQGTRQETQYF | TGCAGCGTTGGCCAGGGGACCCGCCAAGAGACCCAGTACTTC | TRBV29-1 | - | TRBJ2-5 | -
CASSSGQGINTEAFF | TGTGCCAGCAGCTCGGGACAGGGTATTAACACTGAAGCTTTCTTT | TRBV11-3 | - | TRBJ1-1 | TRBD1
CASSRTQTYEQYF | TGTGCCAGCAGCCGGACTCAGACCTACGAGCAGTACTTC | TRBV7-9 | - | TRBJ2-7 | -
CASSPRESKRTDYQPQHF | TGTGCCAGCAGTCCACGCGAATCAAAGAGGACAGACTATCAGCCCCAGCATTTT | TRBV6-6 | - | TRBJ1-5 | -
CASIQSISGAPNPTQYF | TGTGCCAGTATCCAATCGATCAGCGGGGCCCCTAATCCTACGCAGTATTTT | TRBV19 | - | TRBJ2-3 | TRBD2
CASSLLAGMGNEQFF | TGTGCCAGCAGTTTACTAGCGGGGATGGGCAATGAGCAGTTCTTC | TRBV2 | once | TRBJ2-1 | TRBD2
CAYGDRGTEAFF | TGTGCCTACGGTGACAGGGGGACTGAAGCTTTCTTT | TRBV30 | - | TRBJ1-1 | TRBD1
CASRPGTLQTELFF | TGTGCCAGCAGGCCCGGGACACTACAAACGGAACTGTTTTTT | TRBV6-5 | - | TRBJ1-4 | -
CASSIEQPNTEAFF | TGTGCCAGTAGTATAGAACAGCCAAACACTGAAGCTTTCTTT | TRBV19 | - | TRBJ1-1 | -
CASSLYGQGANTEAFF | TGTGCCAGCTCACTCTATGGACAGGGGGCGAACACTGAAGCTTTCTTT | TRBV18 | few | TRBJ1-1 | TRBD1
CSASPWTSGGIYFQETQYF | TGCAGTGCTAGTCCTTGGACTAGCGGGGGGATATATTTCCAAGAGACCCAGTACTTC | TRBV20-1 | - | TRBJ2-5 | TRBD2
CASSTGLAGNTIYF | TGTGCCAGTAGTACAGGGTTGGCTGGAAACACCATATATTTT | TRBV19 | - | TRBJ1-3 | -
CASSPGGRRGSSYNSPLHF | TGTGCCAGCTCACCCGGTGGCAGGCGGGGGAGCTCCTATAATTCACCCCTCCACTTT | TRBV18 | - | TRBJ1-6 | -
CASSELRAENTEAFF | TGCGCCAGCAGTGAACTGAGGGCGGAGAACACTGAAGCTTTCTTT | TRBV10-2 | - | TRBJ1-1 | -
CASSWRLAESSYNEQFF | TGTGCCAGCAGCTGGCGACTAGCGGAAAGCTCCTACAATGAGCAGTTCTTC | TRBV5-6 | once | TRBJ2-1 | TRBD2
CASSLAISPGATGELFF | TGTGCCAGCAGCTTAGCAATATCCCCAGGGGCCACCGGGGAGCTGTTTTTT | TRBV7-2 | - | TRBJ2-2 | -
CASSPRQQGALANTGELFF | TGTGCCAGCAGCCCCCGTCAACAGGGGGCTCTCGCGAACACCGGGGAGCTGTTTTTT | TRBV21-1 | - | TRBJ2-2 | -
CASSLAGTYEQYF | TGTGCCAGCAGCCTAGCGGGAACCTACGAGCAGTACTTC | TRBV14 | - | TRBJ2-7 | TRBD2
CASSPVMAGGLETQYF | TGCGCCAGCAGCCCAGTCATGGCGGGGGGGCTAGAGACCCAGTACTTC | TRBV5-1 | - | TRBJ2-5 | TRBD2